The 10 T cell receptor beta chains below were found in one sample sequenced in a study of human T cells and chemical hapten exposure. As to time point: patch test 1, 2 weeks after DPC sensitization. Treatment given: therapeutic diphenylcyclopropenone sensitization with weekly scalp DPC. One entry per CDR3 protein, called by TCRdb with MiXCR from the RACE reads. The sample lists 65,000 to 95,000 distinct CDR3 sequences, roughly 10% occurring once. Sample: whole blood, taken in connection with sensitization to the hapten diphenylcyclopropenone (DPC). All receptors come from a woman in her fifties or sixties with alopecia areata. Some clones in this sample may be carry-over from other donors' samples.

In its sample, this clonotype was seen a few times. The rearrangement links TRBV7-2 to TRBJ1-1; possible D gene TRBD1, 6 bases. The CDR3 is 15 residues long. The germline CDR1 and CDR2 sequences are SGHTA and FQGNSA. V was cut by 3 bases and J by 0 bases, with 11 bases left in between. The CDR3 spells CASSFRGGMNTEAFF. In DNA form, the CDR3 reads TGTGCCAGCAGCTTTAGAGGGGGAATGAACACTGAAGCTTTCTTT.

This clonotype occurred a few times. The rearrangement joins TRBV4-1 to TRBJ1-2; possible D gene TRBD1, 5 bases. Trimming pared 0 bases from V and 6 bases from J, leaving 8 bases between. The CDR3 is 13 amino acids. The germline V gene encodes CDR1 MGHRA and CDR2 YSYEKL. CDR3 bases: TGCGCCAGCAGCCAAGAACCAGGGCATGGCTACACCTTC. This encodes CASSQEPGHGYTF.

This clonotype was detected ten times or more. The CDR3 bases are TGTGCCAGCAGCGAGCGGGGGCAGCCCCAGCATTTT. Amino acids: CASSERGQPQHF. The chain carries TRBV7-9 and TRBJ1-5, with a tentative D call TRBD1 (5 bases). The V gene lost 5 bases and the J gene lost 7 bases, with 9 bases spanning the gap. The CDR3 totals 12 residues. CDR1 is SEHNR, CDR2 FQNEAQ, per germline (reference sequence).

This clonotype was recorded at least ten times. V gene TRBV20-1 combines with J gene TRBJ1-1; possibly TRBD1 for D (5 bases). Deletions cut 1 base from V and 8 bases from J, with 17 bases between. The CDR3 has 14 residues. Germline V gives CDR1 DFQATT, CDR2 SNEGSKA (reference sequence). The CDR3 loop is CSARVGADGREAFF. The CDR3 nucleotides read TGCAGTGCTAGAGTAGGGGCAGATGGAAGAGAAGCTTTCTTT.

V is TRBV29-1 and J is TRBJ2-3; unclear D gene. This CDR3 comprises 10 residues. Between the trimmed V and J ends, which lost 5 bases and 4 bases, there was a span of 4 bases. Germline loops: CDR1 SQVTM, CDR2 ANQGSEA. The CDR3 spells CSVSADTQYF. The CDR3 region has the DNA TGCAGCGTTTCAGCAGATACGCAGTATTTT.

There are many counts of this clonotype. The chain links TRBV10-3 to TRBJ1-5; 8 nucleotides align to TRBD1. V dropped 10 bases and J dropped 2; count of bases not matched to a gene: 7. This CDR3 is 14 amino acids long. The V gene's germline CDR1 is ENHRY and CDR2 SYGVKD. The CDR3 loop reads CASQGQGGNQPQHF. The DNA for the CDR3 is TGTGCCAGCCAAGGACAGGGAGGCAATCAGCCCCAGCATTTT.

The V call is TRBV29-1, the J call TRBJ1-4, with D unresolved. The CDR3 loop spans 13 amino acids. Germline V CDR1 and CDR2: SQVTM, ANQGSEA. The germline V and J ends were trimmed by 0 bases and 4 bases, with 6 bases remaining between them. CDR3 in DNA: TGCAGCGTTGAAGATCTAAGTAATGAAAAACTGTTTTTT. This encodes CSVEDLSNEKLFF.

In this sample, this clonotype turned up many times. The chain uses TRBV6-1 and TRBJ2-7, with 8 bases matching TRBD1. This CDR3 is 13 amino acids long. Losses at the gene ends were 5 bases for V and 7 bases for J; bases not matched to a gene: 7. Germline assignment: CDR1 MNHNS and CDR2 SASEGT. The CDR3 nucleotides read TGTGCCAGCAGTTTCGACAGGGGAGTGGAGCAGTACTTC. Translation gives CASSFDRGVEQYF.

This clonotype was observed a few times. The V gene is TRBV12-3 or TRBV12-4, the J gene TRBJ2-1; TRBD2 matches 15 bases. The V gene end was trimmed by 7 bases and the J gene end by 8 bases; junction bases not matched to a gene: 15. The CDR3 contains 18 residues. This CDR3 reads CASTLGTSGGISRDEQFF. As DNA, the CDR3 is TGTGCCAGCACCCTGGGGACTAGCGGGGGGATCTCGCGGGATGAGCAGTTCTTC.

This clonotype was recorded at least ten times. The J gene is TRBJ1-1, the V gene TRBV30; a weak D match, TRBD1 (6 bases). The V and J ends lost 3 bases and 1 base respectively, with 9 bases between them. Germline values: CDR1 GTSNPN, CDR2 SVGIG (reference sequence). This CDR3 spans 13 amino acids. The CDR3 region is CAWSLQGNTEAFF. Written as DNA, the CDR3 is TGTGCCTGGAGCCTACAGGGGAACACTGAAGCTTTCTTT.